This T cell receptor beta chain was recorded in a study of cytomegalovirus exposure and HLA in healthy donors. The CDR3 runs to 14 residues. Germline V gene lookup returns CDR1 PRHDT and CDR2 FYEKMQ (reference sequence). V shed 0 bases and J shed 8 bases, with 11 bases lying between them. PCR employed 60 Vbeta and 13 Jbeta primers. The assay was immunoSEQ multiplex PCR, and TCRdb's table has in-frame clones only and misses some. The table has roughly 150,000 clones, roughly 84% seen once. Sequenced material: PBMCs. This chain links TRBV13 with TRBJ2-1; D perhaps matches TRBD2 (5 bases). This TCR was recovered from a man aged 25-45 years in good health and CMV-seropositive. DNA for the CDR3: TGTGCCAGCAGCTTAGGACTAGTTGGCTATGAGCAGTTCTTC. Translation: CASSLGLVGYEQFF.